Included here is one TCR beta chain sequence, with context. The antigen is undetermined. Germline CDR1 and CDR2: GTSNPN and SVGIG (reference sequence). The V end lost 3 bases, the J end lost 6 bases, and 15 bases lay between the germline ends. This CDR3 has 15 amino acids. The sample belongs to a study of cytomegalovirus exposure and HLA in healthy donors. In the study overall: An earlier analysis found 100 million or so unique TCR beta sequences from about 190 million T cells.

Study conclusions and caveats: Several of the most significant clusters appeared, in a later analysis, to be linked to common viral pathogens. A further, later analysis showed that HLA-associated TCR beta chains (compared with equally common others) were more clonally expanded. HLA alleles were associated with 15,000 to 20,000 TCR beta sequences in a later analysis at 0.05 false discovery rate.

It was with 60 Vbeta and 13 Jbeta primers that the PCR ran. Sequenced by immunoSEQ multiplex PCR; TCRdb stores in-frame clones only, minus some. This sample carries approximately 190,000 clones, around 80% of them seen once, and the ten largest clones take around 2.1%. The clonotype comes from a woman between 18 and 29 years old in good health and CMV-seropositive. The sequenced material came from PBMCs. The J gene is TRBJ1-6, the V gene TRBV30, with D unclear. CDR3 region: CAWRSYKTINSPLHF. CDR3 in DNA: TGTGCCTGGAGATCATACAAGACTATTAATTCACCCCTCCACTTT.